Described below is a single T cell receptor beta chain sequence and its context. The source of the sample is a study of blood T cell repertoires in COVID-19. Study details: T cells, B-cell-depleted T cells, or PBMCs supplied cDNA or gDNA.

Repertoires were generated with immunoSEQ multiplex PCR, while TCRdb's copy carries only in-frame clones and drops some. The sample includes over 200,000 clones, around 90% of them seen just once. This TCR was sampled from a man aged 25 to 40 with acute or convalescent COVID-19. The sample taken for sequencing was peripheral blood.

The CDR3 loop reads CASSLTRLAKTNTGELFF. As DNA, the CDR3 is TGCGCCAGCTCACTGACCCGACTAGCGAAAACGAACACCGGGGAGCTGTTTTTT. The chain joins TRBV10-1 to TRBJ2-2; 8 bases agree with TRBD2. CDR3 length: 18 residues. Per the germline V gene, CDR1 is WNHNN and CDR2 is SYGVQD (reference sequence). Trimming took 8 bases from V and 0 from J; bases not matched to a gene: 14.